This paragraph covers one T cell receptor beta chain sequence. This entry belongs to a study of CD8 T cells in Susac syndrome. Between the trimmed V and J ends, which lost 7 bases and 1 base, there was a span of 8 bases. The CDR3 consists of 13 residues. Germline CDR1 is SQVTM and CDR2 is ANQGSEA. Reverse transcription of roughly 0.5 to 1 ug RNA used random hexamers. One entry per CDR3 protein, called by TCRdb with MiXCR from the immunoSEQ multiplex PCR reads. The data show some 190,000 distinct CDR3 sequences, around 95% seen once. The rearrangement links TRBV29-1 to TRBJ2-6; D gene unclear. The source is a human donor in good health. Sequenced sample: CD4+ T cells from PBMCs. The CDR3 bases are TGCAGCGACACAAGGTCTGGGGCCAACGTCCTGACTTTC. It specifies CSDTRSGANVLTF.